This note documents a single T cell receptor beta chain sequence. Under the authors' procedure: Amplification of reference gene primers provided the estimated nucleated cell counts. Method: immunoSEQ multiplex PCR; TCRdb's copy keeps in-frame clones and lacks some. For V, J and clone size, that table is used; D and trimming come from the DNA. The sample holds hundreds of thousands of clones; roughly 90% are singletons and the top ten take approximately 8.5%. The trim removed 4 bases at V and 5 bases at J, leaving 3 bases unmatched. The V gene's germline CDR1 is SNHLY and CDR2 FYNNEI. The CDR3 consists of 13 residues. The data were obtained in a study of blood T cell repertoires in COVID-19. Whole-study context: Sample material is recorded as cDNA or gDNA derived from T cells, B-cell-depleted T cells, or PBMCs.

The receptor comes from a man between 18 and 29 years old with active or convalescent COVID-19. The specimen sequenced was peripheral blood. The J gene is TRBJ2-5, the V gene TRBV2; 8 nucleotides match TRBD1. The CDR3 reads CASSGRGLETQYF. CDR3 sequence (DNA): TGTGCCAGCAGTGGCAGGGGGCTGGAGACCCAGTACTTC.